This T cell receptor beta chain emerged from a study of blood T cell repertoires in COVID-19. This CDR3 has 14 residues. Germline CDR1 is SGHTA and CDR2 is FQGNSA. After removal of 5 bases from V and 6 bases from J, the junction contained 7 bases not matched to a gene. Study processing details: Estimated nucleated cell counts came from reference gene primer amplification. Data came from immunoSEQ multiplex PCR; TCRdb stores just in-frame clones and leaves some out. The V and J calls and clone size were taken over from that table, and D and trimming were inferred from the DNA. The sample has some 98,000 clones; approximately 79% are singletons.

The specimen sequenced was peripheral blood. The V and J genes are TRBV7-2 and TRBJ2-7, with TRBD2 identical over 10 bases. The TCR originated in a man aged 70-80 years with active or convalescent COVID-19. Written as DNA, the CDR3 is TGTGCCAGCAGCCCTCTAGCGGGGGTGGGCGAGCAGTACTTC. This sequence encodes CASSPLAGVGEQYF.